This TCR beta chain originates from a study of T cells after yellow fever vaccination. The CDR3 length is 12 residues. V dropped 5 bases and J dropped 5; count of bases not matched to a gene: 5. From germline, CDR1 is DFQATT and CDR2 SNEGSKA (reference sequence). A universal primer site and UMIs were added as TCR cDNA was made by 5'RACE template switching. TCRdb analysed the 5' RACE reads with MiXCR anew, one entry per CDR3 protein. The sample lists 250,000 to 400,000 distinct CDR3 sequences, around 4.3% occurring once. This clonotype was picked up a small number of times. Its antigen is as yet unknown. Study observations and caveats: Peaking on day 5 versus 15, the secondary response was faster but weaker. Abundant bulk-population clonotypes could contaminate the FACS-sorted repertoires.

The gene calls are TRBV20-1 and TRBJ2-5; 7 nucleotides line up with TRBD2. Sample: PBMCs, taken 15 days after the yellow fever booster vaccination. This clonotype was obtained from a man in his late teens or twenties who received the YFV17D yellow fever vaccine. The CDR3 nucleotides read TGCAGTGCTGGGACTACCGGCGAGACCCAGTACTTC. The encoded protein is CSAGTTGETQYF.